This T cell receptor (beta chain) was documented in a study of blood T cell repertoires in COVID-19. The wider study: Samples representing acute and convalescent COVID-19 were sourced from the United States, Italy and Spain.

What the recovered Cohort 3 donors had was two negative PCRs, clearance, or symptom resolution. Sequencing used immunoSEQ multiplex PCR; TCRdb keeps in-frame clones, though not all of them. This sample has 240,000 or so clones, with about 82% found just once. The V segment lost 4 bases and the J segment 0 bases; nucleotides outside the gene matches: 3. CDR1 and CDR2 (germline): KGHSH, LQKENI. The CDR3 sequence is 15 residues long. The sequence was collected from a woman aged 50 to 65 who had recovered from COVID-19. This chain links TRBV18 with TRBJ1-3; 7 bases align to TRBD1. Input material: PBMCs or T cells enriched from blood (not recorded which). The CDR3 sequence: CASSLWDSSGNTIYF. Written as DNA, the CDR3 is TGTGCCAGCTCACTGTGGGACAGCTCTGGAAACACCATATATTTT.